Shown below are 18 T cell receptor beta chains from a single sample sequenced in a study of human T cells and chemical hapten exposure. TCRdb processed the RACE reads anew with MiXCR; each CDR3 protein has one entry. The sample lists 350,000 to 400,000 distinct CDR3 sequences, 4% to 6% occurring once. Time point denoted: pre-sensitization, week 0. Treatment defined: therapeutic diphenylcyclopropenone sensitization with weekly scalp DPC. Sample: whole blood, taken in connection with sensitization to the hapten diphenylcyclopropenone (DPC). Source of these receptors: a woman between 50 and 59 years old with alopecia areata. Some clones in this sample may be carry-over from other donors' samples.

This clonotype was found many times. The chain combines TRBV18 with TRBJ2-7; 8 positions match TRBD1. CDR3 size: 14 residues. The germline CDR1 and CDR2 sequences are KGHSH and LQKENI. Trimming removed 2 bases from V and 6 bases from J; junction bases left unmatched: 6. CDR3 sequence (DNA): TGTGCCAGCTCACCAAACGGACAGGGCATCGAGCAGTACTTC. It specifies CASSPNGQGIEQYF.

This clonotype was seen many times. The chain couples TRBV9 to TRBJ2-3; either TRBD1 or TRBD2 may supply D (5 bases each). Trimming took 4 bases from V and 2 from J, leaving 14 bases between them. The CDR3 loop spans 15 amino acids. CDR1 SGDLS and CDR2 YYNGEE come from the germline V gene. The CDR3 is CASSLSGTTTDTQYF. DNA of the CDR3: TGTGCCAGCAGCCTATCCGGGACCACCACAGATACGCAGTATTTT.

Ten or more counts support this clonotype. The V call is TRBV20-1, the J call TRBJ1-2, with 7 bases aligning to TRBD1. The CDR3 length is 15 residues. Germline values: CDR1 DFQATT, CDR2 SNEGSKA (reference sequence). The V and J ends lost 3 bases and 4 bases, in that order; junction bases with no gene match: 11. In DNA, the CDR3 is TGCAGTGCTAGGGGGGGCCGGGACAGCTTCTATGGCTACACCTTC. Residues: CSARGGRDSFYGYTF.

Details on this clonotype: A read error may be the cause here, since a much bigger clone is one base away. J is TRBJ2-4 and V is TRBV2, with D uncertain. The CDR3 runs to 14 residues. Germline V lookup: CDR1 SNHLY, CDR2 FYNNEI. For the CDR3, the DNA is TGTGTCAGCAGTCGGACGGTAGCCAAAAACATTCAGTACTTC. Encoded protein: CVSSRTVAKNIQYF.

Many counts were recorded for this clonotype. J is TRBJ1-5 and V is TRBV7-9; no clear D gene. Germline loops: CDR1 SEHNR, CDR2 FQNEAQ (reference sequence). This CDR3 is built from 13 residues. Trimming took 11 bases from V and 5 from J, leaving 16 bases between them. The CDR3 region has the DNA TGTGCCGCGGGAAGGGAAAGAGATCAGCCCCAGCATTTT. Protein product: CAAGRERDQPQHF.

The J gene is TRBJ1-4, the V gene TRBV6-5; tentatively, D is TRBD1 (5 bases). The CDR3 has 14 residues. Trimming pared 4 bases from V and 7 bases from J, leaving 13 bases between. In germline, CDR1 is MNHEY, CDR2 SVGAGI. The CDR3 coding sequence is TGTGCCAGCAGTTCCCCGCTGGGGGGTGAAAAACTGTTTTTT. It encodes CASSSPLGGEKLFF.

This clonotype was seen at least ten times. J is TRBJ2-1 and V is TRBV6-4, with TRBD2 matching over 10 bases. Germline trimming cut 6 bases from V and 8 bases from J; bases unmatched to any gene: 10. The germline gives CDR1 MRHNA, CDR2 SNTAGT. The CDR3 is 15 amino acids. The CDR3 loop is CASSLSGRASDEQFF. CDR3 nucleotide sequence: TGTGCCAGCAGCTTGAGCGGGAGGGCCTCTGATGAGCAGTTCTTC.

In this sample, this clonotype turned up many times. In DNA, the CDR3 is TGTGCCAGCAGCCAGGGGACGGTATACACTGAAGCTTTCTTT. This sequence encodes CASSQGTVYTEAFF. The rearrangement uses TRBV4-2 and TRBJ1-1, with a possible D match to TRBD1 (5 bases). Trimming cost V 3 bases and J 3 bases, with 11 bases left between them. Germline V gene lookup returns CDR1 LGHNA and CDR2 YNFKEQ. The CDR3 spans 14 residues.

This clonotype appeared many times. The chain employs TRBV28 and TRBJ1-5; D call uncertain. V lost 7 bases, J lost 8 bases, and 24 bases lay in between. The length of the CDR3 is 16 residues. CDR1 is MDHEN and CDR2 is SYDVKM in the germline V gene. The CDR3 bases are TGTGCCAGCAACCCCGATGGACCGCGGGCTGGGGAGCCCCAGCATTTT. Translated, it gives CASNPDGPRAGEPQHF.

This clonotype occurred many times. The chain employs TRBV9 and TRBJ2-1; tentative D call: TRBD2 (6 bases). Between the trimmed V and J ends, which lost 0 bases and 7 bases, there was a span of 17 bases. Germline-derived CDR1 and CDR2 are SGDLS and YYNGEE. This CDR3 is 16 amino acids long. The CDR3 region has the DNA TGTGCCAGCAGCGTAGGGGGGAGGCCCGACGAGAATGAGCAGTTCTTC. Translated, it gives CASSVGGRPDENEQFF.

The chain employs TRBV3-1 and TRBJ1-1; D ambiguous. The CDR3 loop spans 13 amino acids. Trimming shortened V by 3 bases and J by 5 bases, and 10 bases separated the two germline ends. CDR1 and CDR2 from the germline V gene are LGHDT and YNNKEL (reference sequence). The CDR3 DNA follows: TGTGCCAGCAGCCATGGGCCCGGGACTGAAGCTTTCTTT. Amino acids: CASSHGPGTEAFF.

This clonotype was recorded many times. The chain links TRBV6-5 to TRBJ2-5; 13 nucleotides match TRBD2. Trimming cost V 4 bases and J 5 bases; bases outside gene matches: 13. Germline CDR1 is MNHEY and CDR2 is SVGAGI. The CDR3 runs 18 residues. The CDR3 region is CASSSRTWTSGRMETQYF. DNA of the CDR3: TGTGCCAGCAGTTCTAGAACCTGGACTAGCGGGAGAATGGAGACCCAGTACTTC.

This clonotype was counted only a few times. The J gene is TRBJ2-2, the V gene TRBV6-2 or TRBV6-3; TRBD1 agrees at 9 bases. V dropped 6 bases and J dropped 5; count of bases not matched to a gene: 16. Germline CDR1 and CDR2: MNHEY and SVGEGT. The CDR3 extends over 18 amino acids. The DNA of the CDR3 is TGTGCCAGCAGGGTGGGTCCTTCTGGGACAGGGAATACCGGGGAGCTGTTTTTT. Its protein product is CASRVGPSGTGNTGELFF.

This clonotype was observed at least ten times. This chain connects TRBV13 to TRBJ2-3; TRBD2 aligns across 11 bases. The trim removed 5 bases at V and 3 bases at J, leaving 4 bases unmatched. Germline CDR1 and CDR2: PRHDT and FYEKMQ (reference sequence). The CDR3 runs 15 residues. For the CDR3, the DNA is TGTGCCAGCAGCACGACTAGCGGGGAAACAGATACGCAGTATTTT. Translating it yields CASSTTSGETDTQYF.

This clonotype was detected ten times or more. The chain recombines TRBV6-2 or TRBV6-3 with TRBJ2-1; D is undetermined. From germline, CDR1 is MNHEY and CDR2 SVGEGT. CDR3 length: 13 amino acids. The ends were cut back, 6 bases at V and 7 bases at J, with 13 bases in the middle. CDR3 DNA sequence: TGTGCCAGCAGAGGGAATCGGATTAATGAGCAGTTCTTC. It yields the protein CASRGNRINEQFF.

CDR3 sequence reads: CASSLAQGISSYEQYF. In DNA form, the CDR3 reads TGTGCCAGCAGCTTAGCCCAAGGAATTAGCTCCTACGAGCAGTACTTC. The rearrangement joins TRBV7-9 to TRBJ2-7; D call uncertain. CDR3 length equals 16 residues. Germline CDR1 and CDR2: SEHNR and FQNEAQ (reference sequence). V lost 0 bases and J 0 bases, leaving 12 bases between the germline ends.

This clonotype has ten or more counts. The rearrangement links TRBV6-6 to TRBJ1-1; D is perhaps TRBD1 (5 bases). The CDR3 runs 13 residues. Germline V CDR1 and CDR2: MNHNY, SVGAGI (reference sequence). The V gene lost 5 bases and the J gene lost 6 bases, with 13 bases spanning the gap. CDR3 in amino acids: CASSPGPGAEAFF. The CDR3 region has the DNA TGTGCCAGCAGTCCCGGCCCGGGGGCTGAAGCTTTCTTT.

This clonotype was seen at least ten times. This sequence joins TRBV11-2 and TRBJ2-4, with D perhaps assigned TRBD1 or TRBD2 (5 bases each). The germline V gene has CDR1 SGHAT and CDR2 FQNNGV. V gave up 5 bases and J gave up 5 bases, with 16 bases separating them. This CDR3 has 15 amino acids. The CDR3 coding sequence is TGTGCCAGCAGCCCCCTGGGGGTGAGCCAAAACATTCAGTACTTC. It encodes CASSPLGVSQNIQYF.